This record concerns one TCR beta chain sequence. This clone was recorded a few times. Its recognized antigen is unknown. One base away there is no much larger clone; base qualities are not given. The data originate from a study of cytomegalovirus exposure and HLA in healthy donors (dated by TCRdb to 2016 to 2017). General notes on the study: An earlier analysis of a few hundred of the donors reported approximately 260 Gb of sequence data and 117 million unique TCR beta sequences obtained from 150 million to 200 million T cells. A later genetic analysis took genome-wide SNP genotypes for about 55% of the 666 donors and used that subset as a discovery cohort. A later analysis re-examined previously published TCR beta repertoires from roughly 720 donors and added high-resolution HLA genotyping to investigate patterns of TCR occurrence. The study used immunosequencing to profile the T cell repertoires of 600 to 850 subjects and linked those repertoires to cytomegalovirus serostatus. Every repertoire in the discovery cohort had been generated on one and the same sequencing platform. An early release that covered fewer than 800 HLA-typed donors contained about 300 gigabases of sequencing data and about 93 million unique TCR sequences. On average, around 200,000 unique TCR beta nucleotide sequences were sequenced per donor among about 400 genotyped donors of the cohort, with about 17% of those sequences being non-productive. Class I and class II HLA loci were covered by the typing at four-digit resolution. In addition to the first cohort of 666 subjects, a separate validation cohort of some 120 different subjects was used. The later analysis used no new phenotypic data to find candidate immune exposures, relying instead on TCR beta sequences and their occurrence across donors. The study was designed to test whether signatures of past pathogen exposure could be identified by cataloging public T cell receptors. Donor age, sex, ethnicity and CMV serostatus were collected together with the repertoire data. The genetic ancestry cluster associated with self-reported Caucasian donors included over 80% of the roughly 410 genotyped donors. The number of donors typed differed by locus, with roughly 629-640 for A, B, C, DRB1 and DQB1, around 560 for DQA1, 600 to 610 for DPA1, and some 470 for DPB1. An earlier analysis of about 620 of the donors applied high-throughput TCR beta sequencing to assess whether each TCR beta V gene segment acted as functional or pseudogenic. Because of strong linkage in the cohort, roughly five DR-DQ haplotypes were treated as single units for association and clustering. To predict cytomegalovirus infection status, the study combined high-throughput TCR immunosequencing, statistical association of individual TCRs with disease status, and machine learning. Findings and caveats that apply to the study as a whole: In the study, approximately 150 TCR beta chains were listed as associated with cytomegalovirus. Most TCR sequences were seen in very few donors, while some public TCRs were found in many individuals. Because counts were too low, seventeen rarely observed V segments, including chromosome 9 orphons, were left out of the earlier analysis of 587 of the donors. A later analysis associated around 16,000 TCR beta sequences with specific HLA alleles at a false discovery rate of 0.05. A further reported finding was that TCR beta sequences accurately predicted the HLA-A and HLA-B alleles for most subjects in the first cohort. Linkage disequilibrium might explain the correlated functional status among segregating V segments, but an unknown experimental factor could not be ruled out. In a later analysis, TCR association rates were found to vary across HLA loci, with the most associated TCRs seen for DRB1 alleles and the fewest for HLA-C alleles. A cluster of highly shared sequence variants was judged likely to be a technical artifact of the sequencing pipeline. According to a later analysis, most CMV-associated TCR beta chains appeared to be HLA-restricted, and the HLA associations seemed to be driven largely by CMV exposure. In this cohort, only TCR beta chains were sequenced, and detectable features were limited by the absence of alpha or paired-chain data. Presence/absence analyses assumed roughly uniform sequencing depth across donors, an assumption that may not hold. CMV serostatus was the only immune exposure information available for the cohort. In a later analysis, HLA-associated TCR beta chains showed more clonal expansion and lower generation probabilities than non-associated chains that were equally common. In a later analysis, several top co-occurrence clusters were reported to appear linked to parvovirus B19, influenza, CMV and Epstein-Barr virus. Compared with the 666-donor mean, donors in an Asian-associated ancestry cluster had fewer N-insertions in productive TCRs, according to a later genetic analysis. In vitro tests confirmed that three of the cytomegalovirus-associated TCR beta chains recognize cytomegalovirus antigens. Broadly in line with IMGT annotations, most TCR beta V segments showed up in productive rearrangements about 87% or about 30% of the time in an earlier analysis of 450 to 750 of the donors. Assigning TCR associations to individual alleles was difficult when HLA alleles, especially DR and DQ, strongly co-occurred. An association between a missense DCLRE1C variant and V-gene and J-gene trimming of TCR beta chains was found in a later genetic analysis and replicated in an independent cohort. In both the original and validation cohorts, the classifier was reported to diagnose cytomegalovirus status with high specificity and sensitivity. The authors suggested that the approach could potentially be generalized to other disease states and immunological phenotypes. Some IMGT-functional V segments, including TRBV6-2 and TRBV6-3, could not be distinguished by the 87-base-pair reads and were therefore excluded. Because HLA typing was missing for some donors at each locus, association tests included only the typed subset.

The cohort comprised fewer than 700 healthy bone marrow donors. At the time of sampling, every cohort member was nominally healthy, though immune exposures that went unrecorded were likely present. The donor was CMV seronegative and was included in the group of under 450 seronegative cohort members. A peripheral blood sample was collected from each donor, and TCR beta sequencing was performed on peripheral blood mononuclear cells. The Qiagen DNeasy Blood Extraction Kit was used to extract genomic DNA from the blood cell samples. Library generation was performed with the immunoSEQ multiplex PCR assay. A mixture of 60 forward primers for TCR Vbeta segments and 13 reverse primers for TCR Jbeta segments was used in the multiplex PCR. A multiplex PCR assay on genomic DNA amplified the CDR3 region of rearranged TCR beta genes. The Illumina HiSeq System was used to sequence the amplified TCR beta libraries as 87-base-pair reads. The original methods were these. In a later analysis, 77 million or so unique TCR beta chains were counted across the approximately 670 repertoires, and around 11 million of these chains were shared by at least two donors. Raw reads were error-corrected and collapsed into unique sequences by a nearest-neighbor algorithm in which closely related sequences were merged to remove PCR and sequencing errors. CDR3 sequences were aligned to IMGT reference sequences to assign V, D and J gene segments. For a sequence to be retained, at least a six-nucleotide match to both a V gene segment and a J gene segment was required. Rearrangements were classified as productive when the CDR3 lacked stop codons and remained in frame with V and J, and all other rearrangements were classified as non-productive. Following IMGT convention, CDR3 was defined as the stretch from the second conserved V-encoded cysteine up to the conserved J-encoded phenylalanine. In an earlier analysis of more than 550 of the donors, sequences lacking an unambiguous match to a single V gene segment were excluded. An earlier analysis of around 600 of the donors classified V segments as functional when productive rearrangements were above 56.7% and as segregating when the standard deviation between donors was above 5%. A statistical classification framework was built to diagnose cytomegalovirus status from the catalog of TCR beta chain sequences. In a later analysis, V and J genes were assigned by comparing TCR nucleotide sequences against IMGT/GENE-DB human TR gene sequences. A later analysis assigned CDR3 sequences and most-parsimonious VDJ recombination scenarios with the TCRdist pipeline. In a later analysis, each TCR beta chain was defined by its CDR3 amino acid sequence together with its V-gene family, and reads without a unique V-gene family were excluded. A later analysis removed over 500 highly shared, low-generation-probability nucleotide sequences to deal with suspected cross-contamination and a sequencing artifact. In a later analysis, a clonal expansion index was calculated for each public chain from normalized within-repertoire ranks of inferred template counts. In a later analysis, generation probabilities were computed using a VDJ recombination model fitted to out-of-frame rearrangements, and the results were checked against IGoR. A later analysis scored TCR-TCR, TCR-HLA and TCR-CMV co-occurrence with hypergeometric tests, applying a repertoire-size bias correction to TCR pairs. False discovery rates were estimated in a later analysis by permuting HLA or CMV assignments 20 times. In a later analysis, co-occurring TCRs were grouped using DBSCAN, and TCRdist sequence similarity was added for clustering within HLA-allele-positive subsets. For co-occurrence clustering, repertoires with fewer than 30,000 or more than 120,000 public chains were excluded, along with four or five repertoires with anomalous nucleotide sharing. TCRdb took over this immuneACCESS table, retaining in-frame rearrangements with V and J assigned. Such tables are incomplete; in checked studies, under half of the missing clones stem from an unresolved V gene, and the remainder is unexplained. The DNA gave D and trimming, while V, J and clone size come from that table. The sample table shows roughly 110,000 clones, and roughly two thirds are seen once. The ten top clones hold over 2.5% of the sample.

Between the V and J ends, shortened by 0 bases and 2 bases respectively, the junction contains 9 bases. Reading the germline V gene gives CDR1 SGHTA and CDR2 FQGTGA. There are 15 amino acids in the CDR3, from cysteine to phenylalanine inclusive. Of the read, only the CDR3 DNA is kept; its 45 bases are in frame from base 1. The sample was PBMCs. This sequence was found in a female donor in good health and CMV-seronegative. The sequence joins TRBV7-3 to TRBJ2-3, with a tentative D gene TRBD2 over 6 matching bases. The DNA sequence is TGTGCCAGCAGCTTAACGGGGGGAGACACAGATACGCAGTATTTT. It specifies CASSLTGGDTDTQYF.